This TCR beta chain was sequenced for a study of blood T cells in healthy people across ages. There were healthy Caucasian individuals from Russia, aged 6 to 90, serving as donors. In this sample, this clonotype turned up once. Its cognate antigen is unknown. Trimming stripped 4 bases from V and 9 bases from J, with 10 bases between. Germline assignment: CDR1 SEHNR and CDR2 FQNEAQ (reference sequence). The CDR3 runs 13 residues. Study-wide results and limits: Among long-lived donors, naive CD4+ cells were more numerous and diversity higher than in aged donors. Donor CMV status, an unknown factor, possibly confounded changes in expanded clonotypes.

Combining a sample-barcoded 5' primer with a J-beta primer mix, a second PCR ran for 7 to 11 cycles. A 12-random-nucleotide template-switch adaptor tagged each cDNA molecule. TCRdb re-derived calls from the 5' RACE reads in MiXCR, one entry per CDR3 protein. The sample lists about 640,000 distinct CDR3 sequences, roughly three fifths seen once, with over 30% in the top ten. The chain recombines TRBV7-9 with TRBJ1-6, with a weak D call TRBD1 (5 bases). This clonotype was obtained from a man between 60 and 75 years old in good health. Sequenced input: blood. DNA of the CDR3: TGTGCCAGCAGCTCCTGGGGGGGTTCACCCCTCCACTTT. Translating gives CASSSWGGSPLHF. The whole variable domain, filled in from reference TRBV7-9 and TRBJ1-6, reads DTGVSQNPRHKITKRGQNVTFRCDPISEHNRLYWYRQTLGQGPEFLTYFQNEAQLEKSRLLSDRFSAERPKGSFSTLEIQRTEQGDSAMYLCASSSWGGSPLHFGNGTRLTVT.